These 32 T cell receptor beta chains were all obtained from the same sample, sequenced in a study of shared clonotypes between healthy human individuals. Method: immunoSEQ multiplex PCR; TCRdb's copy keeps in-frame clones and lacks some. The sample gives 2 million to 2.5 million clones, around 90% of which show up once; 0.37% is in the top ten. The specimen was naive CD4+ T cells from PBMCs. The subset was: CD45RA+ positively selected. Receptor source: a young man in good health. Some clones in this sample may be carry-over from other donors' samples.

The chain recombines TRBV28 with TRBJ1-5; 8 nucleotides line up with TRBD1. Per germline, CDR1 MDHEN and CDR2 SYDVKM. The trim removed 5 bases at V and 6 bases at J, leaving 9 bases unmatched. The CDR3 spans 15 residues. CDR3 region: CASSAPRTGSQPQHF. In nucleotides, the CDR3 is TGTGCCAGCAGTGCCCCGCGGACAGGGAGTCAGCCCCAGCATTTT. Supplemented by reference TRBV28 and TRBJ1-5, the full variable domain reads DVKVTQSSRYLVKRTGEKVFLECVQDMDHENMFWYRQDPGLGLRLIYFSYDVKMKEKGDIPEGYSVSREKKERFSLILESASTNQTSMYLCASSAPRTGSQPQHFGDGTRLSIL.

The chain is built from TRBV19 and TRBJ2-1, with 8 positions matching TRBD1. V lost 1 base to trimming and J lost 7 bases; unmatched junction nucleotides: 9. There are 16 residues in the CDR3. Germline V CDR1 and CDR2: LNHDA, SQIVND (reference sequence). DNA of the CDR3: TGTGCCAGTAGTATAGGGGGCAGGGGGCGCAAAAATGAGCAGTTCTTC. Protein product: CASSIGGRGRKNEQFF.

V usage is TRBV7-2 and J usage is TRBJ2-7; a possible D gene is TRBD2 (5 bases). V dropped 8 bases and J dropped 1 base, with 12 bases sitting between them. Germline values: CDR1 SGHTA, CDR2 FQGNSA. The CDR3 totals 13 residues. CDR3 sequence: CASVARASYEQYF. The CDR3 DNA reads TGTGCCAGCGTCGCGAGGGCTTCCTACGAGCAGTACTTC.

This sequence joins TRBV18 and TRBJ2-3; TRBD2 aligns across 10 bases. After removal of 3 bases from V and 0 bases from J, the junction contained 3 bases not matched to a gene. The CDR3 runs to 16 residues. In germline, CDR1 is KGHSH, CDR2 LQKENI. The CDR3 loop is CASSPSLAGSTDTQYF. DNA of the CDR3: TGTGCCAGCTCACCCTCACTAGCGGGAAGCACAGATACGCAGTATTTT.

This chain links TRBV6-5 with TRBJ1-3; D call uncertain. Trimming pared 0 bases from V and 4 bases from J, leaving 7 bases between. The germline CDR1 and CDR2 sequences are MNHEY and SVGAGI. CDR3 length equals 14 residues. As DNA, the CDR3 is TGTGCCAGCAGTTACTCGTTTCCCGGAAACACCATATATTTT. Protein sequence: CASSYSFPGNTIYF.

V gene TRBV6-5 combines with J gene TRBJ2-3; weak D call: TRBD2 (6 bases). This CDR3 is built from 15 residues. Trimming stripped 2 bases from V and 4 bases from J, with 13 bases between. Germline V lookup: CDR1 MNHEY, CDR2 SVGAGI. The CDR3 nucleotides are TGTGCCAGCAGTTACAAGGGGTGGGGGGCAGATACGCAGTATTTT. Translation: CASSYKGWGADTQYF.

The chain has TRBV4-3 and TRBJ2-7, with 9 bases fitting TRBD1. Germline trimming cut 1 base from V and 7 bases from J; bases unmatched to any gene: 11. This CDR3 contains 16 residues. CDR1 LGHNA and CDR2 YSLEER come from the germline V gene. The chain's CDR3 is CASSQGVGQGHGEQYF. CDR3 sequence (DNA): TGCGCCAGCAGCCAAGGGGTAGGACAGGGGCATGGGGAGCAGTACTTC.

The gene calls are TRBV5-1 and TRBJ2-3; D call uncertain. The V gene lost 0 bases and the J gene lost 0 bases, with 11 bases spanning the gap. The CDR3 is 16 residues long. Germline V CDR1 and CDR2: SGHRS, YFSETQ. This chain's CDR3 is CASSLAPGRSTDTQYF. The CDR3 nucleotides are TGCGCCAGCAGCTTGGCCCCCGGGCGTAGCACAGATACGCAGTATTTT.

The DNA for the CDR3 is TGTGCCAGTAGCGGCCCCTACAATGAGCAGTTCTTC. It translates to CASSGPYNEQFF. The V gene is TRBV19, the J gene TRBJ2-1; D call uncertain. The CDR3 extends over 12 amino acids. The V and J ends lost 6 bases and 2 bases respectively, with 5 bases between them. From germline, CDR1 is LNHDA and CDR2 SQIVND (reference sequence).

This chain connects TRBV2 to TRBJ2-7; D possibly corresponds to TRBD1 (6 bases). The CDR3 runs to 13 residues. The germline gives CDR1 SNHLY, CDR2 FYNNEI. V lost 5 bases, J lost 6 bases, and 14 bases lay in between. CDR3 in amino acids: CASSWDIPSEQYF. CDR3 coding DNA: TGTGCCAGCAGTTGGGACATTCCGAGCGAGCAGTACTTC. The full variable domain, completed using reference TRBV2 and TRBJ2-7, is EPEVTQTPSHQVTQMGQEVILRCVPISNHLYFYWYRQILGQKVEFLVSFYNNEISEKSEIFDDQFSVERPDGSNFTLKIRSTKLEDSAMYFCASSWDIPSEQYFGPGTRLTVT.

V is TRBV27 and J is TRBJ2-7; perhaps D is TRBD1 or TRBD2 (5 bases each). V lost 5 bases and J 3 bases, leaving 14 bases between the germline ends. This CDR3 has 14 residues. Germline values: CDR1 MNHEY, CDR2 SMNVEV (reference sequence). CDR3 sequence (DNA): TGTGCCAGCAGTAAGGGGTTAGAGGGCTACGAGCAGTACTTC. Protein product: CASSKGLEGYEQYF.

This clone appeared once. This chain links TRBV27 with TRBJ2-5; D not certain. Germline V gives CDR1 MNHEY, CDR2 SMNVEV (reference sequence). The V gene lost 6 bases and the J gene lost 2 bases, with 10 bases spanning the gap. The CDR3 sequence is 13 residues long. The CDR3 coding sequence is TGTGCCAGCAGGGCAGGTACTCAAGAGACCCAGTACTTC. It yields the protein CASRAGTQETQYF.

This sequence joins TRBV5-1 and TRBJ2-5, with no clear D. This CDR3 has 14 amino acids. The germline V and J ends were trimmed by 0 bases and 0 bases, with 6 bases remaining between them. CDR1 is SGHRS, CDR2 YFSETQ, per germline. DNA for the CDR3: TGCGCCAGCAGCTTGGCGTCTAACCAAGAGACCCAGTACTTC. Residues: CASSLASNQETQYF.

V usage is TRBV7-9 and J usage is TRBJ2-1; D is possibly TRBD1 (6 bases). Looked up from germline, CDR1 is SEHNR and CDR2 is FQNEAQ (reference sequence). The CDR3 totals 16 residues. V lost 6 bases and J 6 bases, leaving 21 bases between the germline ends. CDR3 in amino acids: CASRPTGTKRSNEQFF. In DNA, the CDR3 is TGTGCCAGCAGGCCTACCGGGACAAAGCGCAGCAATGAGCAGTTCTTC.

The chain employs TRBV27 and TRBJ2-3, with 10 positions matching TRBD2. Looked up from germline, CDR1 is MNHEY and CDR2 is SMNVEV (reference sequence). The CDR3 is 16 amino acids. The junction had 10 bases not matched to a gene; V was cut back by 4 bases and J by 6 bases. CDR3 sequence reads: CASSSLAGVTLDTQYF. The CDR3 bases are TGTGCCAGCAGTTCTCTAGCGGGAGTTACGTTGGATACGCAGTATTTT.

The chain employs TRBV25-1 and TRBJ2-5; 8 positions match TRBD1. The tail of the sequence fits TRBJ2-7 better, so the J call may be wrong. This CDR3 is 15 amino acids long. In germline, CDR1 is MGHDK, CDR2 SYGVNS. The CDR3 sequence is CASSDSRGLSSEQYF. Written as DNA, the CDR3 is TGTGCCAGCAGTGATTCCAGGGGGCTATCTAGCGAGCAGTACTTC.

This clone was recorded only once. This CDR3 reads CASSFLGQGGGELFF. Here the CDR3 DNA reads TGTGCCAGCAGCTTCCTGGGACAGGGTGGAGGGGAACTGTTTTTT. V and J are TRBV5-6 and TRBJ1-4; the match to TRBD1 covers 9 bases. CDR1 is SGHDT, CDR2 YYEEEE, per germline. Losses at the gene ends were 2 bases for V and 12 bases for J; bases not matched to a gene: 11. The CDR3 covers 15 residues.

The chain employs TRBV7-2 and TRBJ1-2; tentatively, D is TRBD1 (6 bases). Germline-derived CDR1 and CDR2 are SGHTA and FQGNSA. The ends were cut back, 5 bases at V and 2 bases at J, with 9 bases in the middle. The CDR3 length is 13 residues. The CDR3 region has the DNA TGTGCCAGCAGCGCGGACAGAAACTATGGCTACACCTTC. Translation: CASSADRNYGYTF. Based on the CDR3 plus reference TRBV7-2 and TRBJ1-2, the full variable domain is GAGVSQSPSNKVTEKGKDVELRCDPISGHTALYWYRQSLGQGLEFLIYFQGNSAPDKSGLPSDRFSAERTGGSVSTLTIQRTQQEDSAVYLCASSADRNYGYTFGSGTRLTVV.

The chain combines TRBV14 with TRBJ2-2; D remains unclear. Trimming removed 2 bases at V and 4 bases at J, with 8 bases between. Germline-derived CDR1 and CDR2 are SGHDN and FVKESK. The CDR3 is made up of 14 amino acids. The CDR3 DNA sequence: TGTGCCAGCAGCCAACAATTCACCACCGGGGAGCTGTTTTTT. Protein: CASSQQFTTGELFF.

The CDR3 DNA reads as TGTGCCAGCAGCGGGGAGAGGAGGGGGCCAGATACGCAGTATTTT. Encoded protein: CASSGERRGPDTQYF. The chain uses TRBV9 and TRBJ2-3, with a possible D match to TRBD1 (7 bases). The CDR3 sequence is 15 residues long. CDR1 and CDR2 from the germline V gene are SGDLS and YYNGEE. Trimming left V 3 bases short and J 4 bases short, with 15 bases between.

The chain couples TRBV5-8 to TRBJ1-1; TRBD1 might be the D (5 bases). Germline V CDR1 and CDR2: SGHTS, YDEGEE. Deletions cut 6 bases from V and 4 bases from J, with 13 bases between. The CDR3 is made up of 13 amino acids. Here the CDR3 DNA reads TGTGCCAGCACACGGGGGTTGGGCACTGAAGCTTTCTTT. Translated: CASTRGLGTEAFF.

V is TRBV9 and J is TRBJ2-2; TRBD1 is a possible D gene (6 bases). Germline V CDR1 and CDR2: SGDLS, YYNGEE. The V gene lost 3 bases and the J gene lost 6 bases, with 18 bases spanning the gap. CDR3 length: 16 residues. The CDR3 region is CASSAQGLSGAGELFF. CDR3 nucleotides: TGTGCCAGCAGCGCCCAGGGCCTATCAGGGGCCGGGGAGCTGTTTTTT.

This clone was seen once. V gene TRBV2 combines with J gene TRBJ2-1, with 8 bases that match TRBD2. Germline CDR1 reads SNHLY; CDR2 reads FYNNEI. The CDR3 runs to 16 residues. The ends lost 5 bases at V and 3 bases at J; junction bases unmatched: 9. CDR3 amino acids: CASSTSPGGIYNEQFF. The CDR3 DNA reads as TGTGCCAGCAGTACCTCTCCGGGGGGGATCTACAATGAGCAGTTCTTC.

The rearrangement links TRBV11-2 to TRBJ2-7; D may be TRBD1 (6 bases). Trimming removed 1 base at V and 2 bases at J, with 12 bases between. Germline V gene data show CDR1 as SGHAT and CDR2 as FQNNGV. This CDR3 is 15 amino acids long. CDR3 coding DNA: TGTGCCAGCAGCTTAGGTGTACAGGGTACCTACGAGCAGTACTTC. It specifies CASSLGVQGTYEQYF.

V and J are TRBV19 and TRBJ2-7; TRBD1 is a possible D gene (5 bases). This CDR3 is built from 16 residues. V was clipped by 1 base and J by 1 base, with 14 bases between them. Per the germline V gene, CDR1 is LNHDA and CDR2 is SQIVND (reference sequence). Here the CDR3 DNA reads TGTGCCAGTAGTATAGGCCCCAACAGGAAGTCCTACGAGCAGTACTTC. As protein: CASSIGPNRKSYEQYF.

The chain recombines TRBV7-2 with TRBJ2-7, with D maybe TRBD2 (6 bases). The germline V gene encodes CDR1 SGHTA and CDR2 FQGNSA. This CDR3 contains 13 residues. V was trimmed by 7 bases and J by 9 bases, leaving 19 bases between them. CDR3 nucleotide sequence: TGTGCCAGCACCCTAGGGCGGGGCGGGCTGCAGTACTTC. Translated, it gives CASTLGRGGLQYF.

This chain uses TRBV27 with TRBJ2-1, with D tentatively TRBD2 (5 bases). The germline V and J ends were trimmed by 5 bases and 2 bases, with 22 bases remaining between them. The germline V gene has CDR1 MNHEY and CDR2 SMNVEV (reference sequence). This CDR3 contains 18 residues. The CDR3 nucleotides are TGTGCCAGCAGTCTAAAAGCCCCCGCCGGGGTAGCCTACAATGAGCAGTTCTTC. Translation gives CASSLKAPAGVAYNEQFF.

The chain is built from TRBV7-2 and TRBJ2-2; no definite D call. V shed 2 bases and J shed 4 bases, with 14 bases lying between them. The CDR3 extends over 16 amino acids. Germline CDR1 and CDR2: SGHTA and FQGNSA. The CDR3 coding sequence is TGTGCCAGCAGCTTATTCTTCCCGAGCCGCACCGGGGAGCTGTTTTTT. Translation: CASSLFFPSRTGELFF.

Regarding this clone: Other nucleotide sequences in the sample specify the same CDR3. The rearrangement uses TRBV9 and TRBJ1-5, with TRBD1 matching 7 bases. Trimming took 2 bases from V and 4 from J; bases not matched to a gene: 6. Germline-derived CDR1 and CDR2 are SGDLS and YYNGEE. This CDR3 comprises 15 residues. The CDR3 is CASSVTGTANQPQHF. CDR3 nucleotides: TGTGCCAGCAGCGTGACCGGGACAGCAAATCAGCCCCAGCATTTT.

CDR3 nucleotides: TGTGCCACGACTAGCGGGAGCAACTATGAGCAGTTCTTC. Translated: CATTSGSNYEQFF. The chain carries TRBV2 and TRBJ2-1, with 12 positions matching TRBD2. The CDR3 consists of 13 residues. Germline CDR1 SNHLY, CDR2 FYNNEI. V shed 10 bases and J 8 bases; nucleotides not matched to a gene: 6.

The rearrangement joins TRBV10-1 to TRBJ2-5, with D perhaps TRBD2 (5 bases). The V end lost 3 bases, the J end lost 1 base, and 12 bases lay between the germline ends. Germline CDR1 and CDR2: WNHNN and SYGVQD (reference sequence). The CDR3 covers 15 residues. CDR3: CASSDRTGSQETQYF. The DNA of the CDR3 is TGCGCCAGCAGTGACCGAACGGGATCCCAAGAGACCCAGTACTTC.

The chain carries TRBV7-9 and TRBJ2-7, with 11 bases lining up with TRBD1. The ends lost 5 bases at V and 5 bases at J; junction bases unmatched: 5. The germline V gene has CDR1 SEHNR and CDR2 FQNEAQ (reference sequence). This CDR3 spans 14 amino acids. The CDR3 loop reads CASSVDRGLDEQYF. CDR3 nucleotide sequence: TGTGCCAGCAGCGTGGACAGGGGGCTCGACGAGCAGTACTTC.